The rows below give T cell receptor beta chains drawn from one sample of a study of T cell repertoires in cytomegalovirus infection. Their antigen targets remain unknown. TCRdb reanalysed the reads using MiXCR and keeps one entry per CDR3 protein. The profile covers 95,000 to 150,000 distinct CDR3 sequences, with 30% to 40% appearing a single time and approximately 50% taken by the ten largest. Specimen: CD8+ T cells from cultured PBMCs, collected from culture after CMV antigen stimulation. These receptor sequences come from a human donor in good health (CMV status not recorded). Some clones in this sample may be carry-over from other donors' samples. CDR3s include the opening cysteine and the closing phenylalanine or tryptophan. A D gene is named only where the DNA matches it firmly. Expanded clones are given a class, and other clones once, few, many or no size at all.

length: 17; size: -; V: TRBV4-2; D: TRBD2; J: TRBJ2-5; DNA: TGTGCCAGCAGCCAAGCCGGGACTAGCGGGGGGGCGGAGACCCAGTACTTC; CDR3: CASSQAGTSGGAETQYF
length: 15; size: many; V: TRBV6-2/TRBV6-3; D: -; J: TRBJ2-7; DNA: TGTGCCAGCAGTTACTTTCAGGGAGCCTCCTACGAGCAGTACTTC; CDR3: CASSYFQGASYEQYF
length: 15; size: -; V: TRBV6-8; D: -; J: TRBJ1-2; DNA: TGTGCCAGCACTCCCCGGCGGGAGGCAAACTATGGCTACACCTTC; CDR3: CASTPRREANYGYTF
length: 14; size: -; V: TRBV6-2/TRBV6-3; D: -; J: TRBJ1-1; DNA: TGTGCCAGCAGTTACCCAGGGTGGGGCACTGAAGCTTTCTTT; CDR3: CASSYPGWGTEAFF
length: 15; size: -; V: TRBV3-1; D: -; J: TRBJ1-6; DNA: TGTGCCAGCAGCCAAGCGAGGTCTGAGAATTCACCCCTCCACTTT; CDR3: CASSQARSENSPLHF
length: 14; size: -; V: TRBV12-3/TRBV12-4; D: -; J: TRBJ1-5; DNA: TGTGCCAGCAGTTGGGTGGGGGCGAATCAGCCCCAGCATTTT; CDR3: CASSWVGANQPQHF
length: 16; size: -; V: TRBV7-2; D: -; J: TRBJ1-2; DNA: TGTGCCAGCAGCTTAGTTTCGGGGGATCATAACTATGGCTACACCTTC; CDR3: CASSLVSGDHNYGYTF
length: 13; size: -; V: TRBV7-2; D: -; J: TRBJ2-5; DNA: TGTGCCAGCAGCTTAGCGTACCAAGAGACCCAGTACTTC; CDR3: CASSLAYQETQYF
length: 15; size: few; V: TRBV27; D: TRBD1; J: TRBJ1-2; DNA: TGTGCCAGCAGGACCCCGGGACAGGGTGCTTCAGGCTACACCTTC; CDR3: CASRTPGQGASGYTF
length: 12; size: -; V: TRBV19; D: -; J: TRBJ1-6; DNA: TGTGCCAGTAGTACATATAATTCACCCCTCCACTTT; CDR3: CASSTYNSPLHF
length: 17; size: -; V: TRBV6-6; D: -; J: TRBJ1-1; DNA: TGTGCCAGCAGTTACAACGCAGGGGCCACCCCGAACACTGAAGCTTTCTTT; CDR3: CASSYNAGATPNTEAFF
length: 13; size: -; V: TRBV7-2; D: -; J: TRBJ2-7; DNA: TGTGCCAGCAGCGCTTGGCTTGGGTACGAGCAGTACTTC; CDR3: CASSAWLGYEQYF
length: 15; size: -; V: TRBV7-1; D: TRBD1; J: TRBJ1-1; DNA: TGTGCCAGCAGCTCCGGGACAGGGCTCGGCACTGAAGCTTTCTTT; CDR3: CASSSGTGLGTEAFF
length: 12; size: -; V: TRBV19; D: -; J: TRBJ1-5; DNA: TGTGCCAGTACGTACGGCAATCAGCCCCAGCATTTT; CDR3: CASTYGNQPQHF
length: 17; size: -; V: TRBV28; D: TRBD1; J: TRBJ1-2; DNA: TGTGCCAGCAGTTTAAAAGGGGGCCGGGGCCTTAACTATGGCTACACCTTC; CDR3: CASSLKGGRGLNYGYTF
length: 17; size: -; V: TRBV14; D: -; J: TRBJ2-3; DNA: TGTGCCAGCAGCCAAGGAGGCAGGGAAGGTAGCACAGATACGCAGTATTTT; CDR3: CASSQGGREGSTDTQYF
length: 16; size: -; V: TRBV5-1; D: TRBD1; J: TRBJ2-1; DNA: TGCGCCAGCAGCATACTACAGGGGGGCTTTTCTAATGAGCAGTTCTTC; CDR3: CASSILQGGFSNEQFF
length: 17; size: few; V: TRBV4-1; D: -; J: TRBJ2-1; DNA: TGCGCCAGCAGCCAAGATGGGTCTGGGCTCTCCTACAATGAGCAGTTCTTC; CDR3: CASSQDGSGLSYNEQFF
length: 12; size: -; V: TRBV27; D: TRBD2; J: TRBJ2-1; DNA: TGTGCCAGCAGTCCACCTACTAGCGCCCCCTTCTTC; CDR3: CASSPPTSAPFF
length: 17; size: many; V: TRBV7-8; D: -; J: TRBJ2-2; DNA: TGTGCCAGCAGCTTAGCTTCTACGTGGCTACAGACCGGGGAGCTGTTTTTT; CDR3: CASSLASTWLQTGELFF
length: 16; size: -; V: TRBV4-1; D: -; J: TRBJ2-7; DNA: TGCGCCAGCAGCCAAGACCCTTCTCGTACCGGCTACGAGCAGTACTTC; CDR3: CASSQDPSRTGYEQYF
length: 14; size: -; V: TRBV6-2/TRBV6-3; D: -; J: TRBJ2-1; DNA: TGTGCCAGCAGTAGGAGCAGGGCTATGGATGAGCAGTTCTTC; CDR3: CASSRSRAMDEQFF
length: 17; size: many; V: TRBV28; D: -; J: TRBJ1-1; DNA: TGTGCCAGCAGTTTATTACAGGAGAGGGCACGGAACACTGAAGCTTTCTTT; CDR3: CASSLLQERARNTEAFF
length: 16; size: many; V: TRBV7-3; D: TRBD2; J: TRBJ2-5; DNA: TGTGCCAGCAGCTTAAACGGGGGGGCGTACCAAGAGACCCAGTACTTC; CDR3: CASSLNGGAYQETQYF
length: 16; size: few; V: TRBV7-8; D: -; J: TRBJ1-1; DNA: TGTGCCAGCAGCTCCAAAGTGGCAGGGTTGAACACTGAAGCTTTCTTT; CDR3: CASSSKVAGLNTEAFF
length: 16; size: -; V: TRBV6-1; D: TRBD2; J: TRBJ2-7; DNA: TGTGCCAGCAGTGAAGGTGGCGGGGGATTCTCCTACGAGCAGTACTTC; CDR3: CASSEGGGGFSYEQYF
length: 16; size: -; V: TRBV20-1; D: TRBD2; J: TRBJ2-1; DNA: TGCAGTGCTAGAGATACACTAGCGGGATTCTACAATGAGCAGTTCTTC; CDR3: CSARDTLAGFYNEQFF
length: 14; size: few; V: TRBV6-6; D: TRBD1; J: TRBJ1-2; DNA: TGTGCCAGCATTAACACAGGGGAGGTAGTTGGCTACACCTTC; CDR3: CASINTGEVVGYTF
length: 14; size: -; V: TRBV7-2; D: TRBD2; J: TRBJ2-7; DNA: TGTGCCAGCAGCCGGGAGGGGACCACCTACGAGCAGTACTTC; CDR3: CASSREGTTYEQYF
length: 14; size: -; V: TRBV2; D: TRBD2; J: TRBJ2-3; DNA: TGTGCCAGCAGGGGACTAGCGGGGGGAGATACGCAGTATTTT; CDR3: CASRGLAGGDTQYF
length: 14; size: once; V: TRBV14; D: -; J: TRBJ2-7; DNA: TGTGCCAGCAGCCCCGGGGCGGGCTCCTACGAGCAGTACTTC; CDR3: CASSPGAGSYEQYF
length: 12; size: few; V: TRBV7-9; D: -; J: TRBJ1-3; DNA: TGTGCCAGCAGCTTTGGGGTAAACACCATATATTTT; CDR3: CASSFGVNTIYF
length: 15; size: -; V: TRBV5-1; D: -; J: TRBJ2-3; DNA: TGCGCCAGCAGCGCCCTTTCCGCTCGCACAGATACGCAGTATTTT; CDR3: CASSALSARTDTQYF
length: 14; size: -; V: TRBV6-5; D: -; J: TRBJ1-1; DNA: TGTGCCAGCAGTTACAGTTACGGGTACGTTGAAGCTTTCTTT; CDR3: CASSYSYGYVEAFF
length: 15; size: -; V: TRBV6-2/TRBV6-3; D: TRBD2; J: TRBJ2-7; DNA: TGTGCCAGCACCGTGACTAGCGGGGCTACCTACGAGCAGTACTTC; CDR3: CASTVTSGATYEQYF
length: 12; size: few; V: TRBV5-6; D: -; J: TRBJ1-1; DNA: TGTGCCAGCAGCTATGGGAGCACTGAAGCTTTCTTT; CDR3: CASSYGSTEAFF
length: 14; size: -; V: TRBV12-3/TRBV12-4; D: TRBD1; J: TRBJ1-2; DNA: TGTGCCAGCAGATCGACAGGGCGAGACTATGGCTACACCTTC; CDR3: CASRSTGRDYGYTF
length: 16; size: many; V: TRBV7-6; D: TRBD2; J: TRBJ2-5; DNA: TGTGCCAGCAGCTCCGAGGGACTAGCGGGGGTTGAGACCCAGTACTTC; CDR3: CASSSEGLAGVETQYF
length: 14; size: few; V: TRBV5-4; D: -; J: TRBJ1-1; DNA: TGTGCCAGCAGCCCGGACACCATGAACACTGAAGCTTTCTTT; CDR3: CASSPDTMNTEAFF
length: 11; size: -; V: TRBV2; D: -; J: TRBJ1-2; DNA: TGTGCCAGCAGTGGAGACTATGGCTACACCTTC; CDR3: CASSGDYGYTF
length: 18; size: many; V: TRBV7-2; D: TRBD1; J: TRBJ2-7; DNA: TGTGCCAGCAGCTTAGAAGATTTGAAGGGGGCAAGCTCCTACGAGCAGTACTTC; CDR3: CASSLEDLKGASSYEQYF
length: 14; size: -; V: TRBV20-1; D: -; J: TRBJ1-1; DNA: TGCAGTGCTAGGGACAACCGGTGGAACACTGAAGCTTTCTTT; CDR3: CSARDNRWNTEAFF
length: 15; size: -; V: TRBV7-8; D: TRBD1; J: TRBJ1-2; DNA: TGTGCCAGCAGCCCCGGGACAGGGGGCTTGTTGGGCTACACCTTC; CDR3: CASSPGTGGLLGYTF
length: 16; size: many; V: TRBV7-9; D: -; J: TRBJ2-1; DNA: TGTGCCAGCAGCACCCGAGAAGGGATTTCCTACAATGAGCAGTTCTTC; CDR3: CASSTREGISYNEQFF
length: 14; size: few; V: TRBV29-1; D: TRBD1; J: TRBJ2-3; DNA: TGCAGCGTTGCCGGGACAGGGGTTGGAGATACGCAGTATTTT; CDR3: CSVAGTGVGDTQYF
length: 16; size: -; V: TRBV2; D: TRBD1; J: TRBJ1-1; DNA: TGTGCCAACCAGGAAACAGGGGGACAGGGATCCCCTGAAGCTTTCTTT; CDR3: CANQETGGQGSPEAFF
length: 15; size: few; V: TRBV12-3/TRBV12-4; D: TRBD2; J: TRBJ2-1; DNA: TGTGCCAGCAGTTTCTGGGGGGGCTCCTACAATGAGCAGTTCTTC; CDR3: CASSFWGGSYNEQFF
length: 14; size: many; V: TRBV28; D: -; J: TRBJ2-4; DNA: TGTGCCAGCAGTTTAAGGGTAGCCAAAAACATTCAGTACTTC; CDR3: CASSLRVAKNIQYF
length: 15; size: -; V: TRBV6-2/TRBV6-3; D: TRBD1; J: TRBJ2-1; DNA: TGTGCCAGCAGTTACACCGGGACAGGGATCAGTGAGCAGTTCTTC; CDR3: CASSYTGTGISEQFF
length: 13; size: few; V: TRBV12-3/TRBV12-4; D: -; J: TRBJ2-7; DNA: TGTGCCAGCAGTTTAGGGTTGACCTACGAGCAGTACTTC; CDR3: CASSLGLTYEQYF
length: 16; size: few; V: TRBV7-6; D: -; J: TRBJ2-3; DNA: TGTGCCAGCAGCTCAACGGCGGGGCAACTTGTGGATACGCAGTATTTT; CDR3: CASSSTAGQLVDTQYF
length: 19; size: few; V: TRBV7-6; D: -; J: TRBJ1-6; DNA: TGTGCCAGCAGCTTAAACCCACTTTTGGCGAGCTCCTATAATTCACCCCTCCACTTT; CDR3: CASSLNPLLASSYNSPLHF